This is a list of T cell receptor beta chains from one sample in a study of blood T cell repertoires in COVID-19. Profiling relied on immunoSEQ multiplex PCR, and the TCRdb table lists in-frame clones only, not all of them. The sample records around 200,000 clones, around 84% being singletons. The source material was peripheral blood. Source of these receptors: a man between 25 and 39 years old with active or convalescent COVID-19. Each CDR3 is given with its conserved first and last residue. The order of the fields is CDR3 length, clone size, V gene, D gene, J gene, CDR3 protein, CDR3 DNA. The D gene is left open where the match is weak. Size is stated for part of the rows, as once, few or many counts, or as a class when the clone is expanded.

cdr3_length: 11
clone_size: -
v_call: TRBV28
d_call: -
j_call: TRBJ2-7
cdr3_aa: CASSHSYEQYF
cdr3_nt: TGTGCCAGCAGCCACTCCTACGAGCAGTACTTC

cdr3_length: 15
clone_size: few
v_call: TRBV30
d_call: TRBD1
j_call: TRBJ1-5
cdr3_aa: CAWSRRGQGNQPQHF
cdr3_nt: TGTGCCTGGAGTAGAAGGGGACAGGGGAATCAGCCCCAGCATTTT

cdr3_length: 17
clone_size: -
v_call: TRBV24-1
d_call: -
j_call: TRBJ1-5
cdr3_aa: CATSSSRQLHSNQPQHF
cdr3_nt: TGTGCCACCAGTTCCTCTCGACAGCTACATAGCAATCAGCCCCAGCATTTT

cdr3_length: 15
clone_size: -
v_call: TRBV6-2/TRBV6-3
d_call: TRBD2
j_call: TRBJ2-1
cdr3_aa: CASSPGLAGGNEQFF
cdr3_nt: TGTGCCAGCAGTCCCGGACTAGCGGGAGGGAATGAGCAGTTCTTC

cdr3_length: 16
clone_size: few
v_call: TRBV18
d_call: TRBD1
j_call: TRBJ1-1
cdr3_aa: CASSHRGQTLNTEAFF
cdr3_nt: TGTGCCAGCTCGCACAGGGGGCAGACCTTGAACACTGAAGCTTTCTTT

cdr3_length: 14
clone_size: few
v_call: TRBV19
d_call: -
j_call: TRBJ1-5
cdr3_aa: CASSPQGWNQPQHF
cdr3_nt: TGTGCCAGTAGTCCCCAGGGATGGAATCAGCCCCAGCATTTT

cdr3_length: 14
clone_size: -
v_call: TRBV19
d_call: -
j_call: TRBJ2-3
cdr3_aa: CASSRIAEADTQYF
cdr3_nt: TGTGCCAGTAGTAGGATAGCGGAGGCAGATACGCAGTATTTT

cdr3_length: 13
clone_size: -
v_call: TRBV27
d_call: TRBD2
j_call: TRBJ2-1
cdr3_aa: CASSLSGRDEQFF
cdr3_nt: TGTGCCAGCAGTTTGAGCGGGAGGGACGAGCAGTTCTTC

cdr3_length: 16
clone_size: -
v_call: TRBV6-1
d_call: TRBD1
j_call: TRBJ1-1
cdr3_aa: CASSGAEVTGDTEAFF
cdr3_nt: TGTGCCAGCAGTGGCGCCGAAGTGACAGGGGACACTGAAGCTTTCTTT

cdr3_length: 15
clone_size: -
v_call: TRBV28
d_call: TRBD1
j_call: TRBJ1-5
cdr3_aa: CASSRQGGSNQPQHF
cdr3_nt: TGTGCCAGCAGTCGACAGGGTGGAAGCAATCAGCCCCAGCATTTT

cdr3_length: 16
clone_size: once
v_call: TRBV4-1
d_call: -
j_call: TRBJ2-3
cdr3_aa: CASSQQPGVSTDTQYF
cdr3_nt: TGCGCCAGCAGCCAACAGCCAGGCGTCAGCACAGATACGCAGTATTTT

cdr3_length: 14
clone_size: -
v_call: TRBV6-6
d_call: TRBD1
j_call: TRBJ1-2
cdr3_aa: CASSPTGANYGYTF
cdr3_nt: TGTGCCAGCAGTCCAACAGGGGCCAACTATGGCTACACCTTC

cdr3_length: 14
clone_size: -
v_call: TRBV30
d_call: -
j_call: TRBJ2-1
cdr3_aa: CASLPGLWSNEQFF
cdr3_nt: TGTGCCTCATTACCGGGACTGTGGAGCAATGAGCAGTTCTTC

cdr3_length: 15
clone_size: -
v_call: TRBV6-2/TRBV6-3
d_call: -
j_call: TRBJ2-1
cdr3_aa: CASSNTSLSYNEQFF
cdr3_nt: TGTGCCAGCAGTAACACTAGCCTGTCCTACAATGAGCAGTTCTTC

cdr3_length: 16
clone_size: -
v_call: TRBV7-2
d_call: TRBD2
j_call: TRBJ2-1
cdr3_aa: CASSLTPSGRYNEQFF
cdr3_nt: TGTGCCAGCAGCTTAACCCCTAGCGGACGCTACAATGAGCAGTTCTTC

cdr3_length: 18
clone_size: few
v_call: TRBV11-2
d_call: TRBD2
j_call: TRBJ2-3
cdr3_aa: CASSLFLQTSGEADTQYF
cdr3_nt: TGTGCCAGCAGCCTCTTTTTACAGACTAGCGGGGAGGCAGATACGCAGTATTTT

cdr3_length: 15
clone_size: once
v_call: TRBV10-1
d_call: -
j_call: TRBJ2-1
cdr3_aa: CASSERGRPYNEQFF
cdr3_nt: TGCGCCAGCAGTGAGCGGGGTCGCCCCTACAATGAGCAGTTCTTC

cdr3_length: 16
clone_size: -
v_call: TRBV28
d_call: -
j_call: TRBJ1-2
cdr3_aa: CASSPRYRRAIYGYTF
cdr3_nt: TGTGCCAGCAGTCCTCGTTATAGGAGGGCGATATATGGCTACACCTTC

cdr3_length: 15
clone_size: -
v_call: TRBV11-2
d_call: -
j_call: TRBJ1-1
cdr3_aa: CASSLDRVSNTEAFF
cdr3_nt: TGTGCCAGCAGCTTAGATCGAGTCTCGAACACTGAAGCTTTCTTT

cdr3_length: 13
clone_size: -
v_call: TRBV19
d_call: TRBD1
j_call: TRBJ1-2
cdr3_aa: CASSIQGAVGYTF
cdr3_nt: TGTGCCAGTAGTATACAGGGGGCGGTCGGCTACACCTTC

cdr3_length: 13
clone_size: -
v_call: TRBV6-6
d_call: -
j_call: TRBJ2-7
cdr3_aa: CASSLGQTYEQYF
cdr3_nt: TGTGCCAGCAGCCTTGGACAAACCTACGAGCAGTACTTC

cdr3_length: 12
clone_size: -
v_call: TRBV5-4
d_call: -
j_call: TRBJ2-1
cdr3_aa: CASSSSGDEQFF
cdr3_nt: TGTGCCAGCAGCTCGTCGGGGGATGAGCAGTTCTTC

cdr3_length: 15
clone_size: -
v_call: TRBV9
d_call: TRBD1
j_call: TRBJ2-7
cdr3_aa: CASSEGQGASYEQYF
cdr3_nt: TGTGCCAGCAGCGAGGGACAGGGCGCTTCCTACGAGCAGTACTTC

cdr3_length: 18
clone_size: -
v_call: TRBV10-1
d_call: TRBD1
j_call: TRBJ2-3
cdr3_aa: CASSDPGERQGDTDTQYF
cdr3_nt: TGCGCCAGCAGTGACCCTGGAGAAAGACAGGGGGACACAGATACGCAGTATTTT

cdr3_length: 15
clone_size: many
v_call: TRBV9
d_call: -
j_call: TRBJ1-3
cdr3_aa: CASSVEGSSGNTIYF
cdr3_nt: TGTGCCAGCAGTGTCGAGGGCTCCTCTGGAAACACCATATATTTT

cdr3_length: 14
clone_size: -
v_call: TRBV13
d_call: TRBD1
j_call: TRBJ2-5
cdr3_aa: CASSLGTGVETQYF
cdr3_nt: TGTGCCAGCAGCTTAGGGACAGGGGTCGAGACCCAGTACTTC

cdr3_length: 14
clone_size: once
v_call: TRBV11-3
d_call: TRBD2
j_call: TRBJ2-1
cdr3_aa: CASVERDSYNEQFF
cdr3_nt: TGTGCCAGCGTCGAGCGGGACTCCTACAATGAGCAGTTCTTC

cdr3_length: 16
clone_size: -
v_call: TRBV3-1/TRBV3-2
d_call: TRBD1
j_call: TRBJ1-6
cdr3_aa: CASTRGRGQRNSPLHF
cdr3_nt: TGTGCCAGCACCCGGGGAAGGGGGCAACGGAATTCACCCCTCCACTTT

cdr3_length: 14
clone_size: -
v_call: TRBV7-3
d_call: TRBD1
j_call: TRBJ1-6
cdr3_aa: CASSSGGSNSPLHF
cdr3_nt: TGTGCCAGCAGTTCAGGGGGATCGAATTCACCCCTCCACTTT

cdr3_length: 17
clone_size: -
v_call: TRBV5-1
d_call: -
j_call: TRBJ2-2
cdr3_aa: CASSLRAIGGNTGELFF
cdr3_nt: TGCGCCAGCAGCTTGAGAGCGATAGGGGGAAACACCGGGGAGCTGTTTTTT

cdr3_length: 13
clone_size: -
v_call: TRBV7-3
d_call: -
j_call: TRBJ1-6
cdr3_aa: CASSLGERSPLHF
cdr3_nt: TGTGCCAGCAGCCTCGGCGAGCGTTCACCCCTCCACTTT

cdr3_length: 14
clone_size: once
v_call: TRBV19
d_call: TRBD1
j_call: TRBJ2-2
cdr3_aa: CASSITGGGGELFF
cdr3_nt: TGTGCCAGTAGTATTACAGGGGGTGGCGGGGAGCTGTTTTTT

cdr3_length: 15
clone_size: -
v_call: TRBV6-5
d_call: TRBD1
j_call: TRBJ1-1
cdr3_aa: CASRPLDRRNTEAFF
cdr3_nt: TGTGCCAGCAGGCCCCTGGACAGGAGGAACACTGAAGCTTTCTTT

cdr3_length: 17
clone_size: -
v_call: TRBV28
d_call: TRBD2
j_call: TRBJ2-1
cdr3_aa: CASSLMGLAGGPGEQFF
cdr3_nt: TGTGCCAGCAGTCTGATGGGACTAGCGGGGGGGCCCGGTGAGCAGTTCTTC

cdr3_length: 14
clone_size: -
v_call: TRBV11-2
d_call: TRBD1
j_call: TRBJ1-2
cdr3_aa: CASSPGQTSYGYTF
cdr3_nt: TGTGCCAGCAGCCCGGGACAGACCTCTTATGGCTACACCTTC

cdr3_length: 13
clone_size: few
v_call: TRBV18
d_call: -
j_call: TRBJ1-2
cdr3_aa: CASSRGEESAYTF
cdr3_nt: TGTGCCAGCTCACGCGGGGAGGAATCGGCCTACACCTTC

cdr3_length: 15
clone_size: -
v_call: TRBV13
d_call: -
j_call: TRBJ2-5
cdr3_aa: CASSRQWADQETQYF
cdr3_nt: TGTGCCAGCAGCCGACAGTGGGCCGACCAAGAGACCCAGTACTTC

cdr3_length: 17
clone_size: -
v_call: TRBV5-4
d_call: TRBD1
j_call: TRBJ2-3
cdr3_aa: CASSLQGARLSTDTQYF
cdr3_nt: TGTGCCAGCAGCTTGCAGGGGGCGCGCCTTAGCACAGATACGCAGTATTTT

cdr3_length: 15
clone_size: few
v_call: TRBV7-3
d_call: TRBD2
j_call: TRBJ2-1
cdr3_aa: CASSLSGTTSNEQFF
cdr3_nt: TGTGCCAGCAGCCTTAGCGGGACAACCTCTAATGAGCAGTTCTTC

cdr3_length: 13
clone_size: -
v_call: TRBV5-1
d_call: -
j_call: TRBJ2-5
cdr3_aa: CASSGRVEETQYF
cdr3_nt: TGCGCCAGCTCTGGCAGGGTGGAGGAGACCCAGTACTTC

cdr3_length: 15
clone_size: -
v_call: TRBV6-5
d_call: TRBD1
j_call: TRBJ1-2
cdr3_aa: CASSYSNRGNYGYTF
cdr3_nt: TGTGCCAGCAGTTACTCGAACAGGGGCAACTATGGCTACACCTTC

cdr3_length: 16
clone_size: -
v_call: TRBV5-4
d_call: TRBD1
j_call: TRBJ2-5
cdr3_aa: CASSSTPGQGKETQYF
cdr3_nt: TGTGCCAGCAGCTCAACCCCGGGACAGGGGAAGGAGACCCAGTACTTC

cdr3_length: 13
clone_size: once
v_call: TRBV19
d_call: TRBD1
j_call: TRBJ1-1
cdr3_aa: CASSGGQASPAFF
cdr3_nt: TGTGCCAGTAGTGGGGGACAGGCGTCTCCAGCTTTCTTT

cdr3_length: 15
clone_size: -
v_call: TRBV19
d_call: TRBD1
j_call: TRBJ1-5
cdr3_aa: CASNRMTGEDQPQHF
cdr3_nt: TGTGCCAGTAACCGCATGACAGGGGAGGATCAGCCCCAGCATTTT

cdr3_length: 13
clone_size: few
v_call: TRBV30
d_call: TRBD2
j_call: TRBJ2-7
cdr3_aa: CAWIERDSYEQYF
cdr3_nt: TGTGCCTGGATTGAGCGGGACTCCTACGAGCAGTACTTC

cdr3_length: 18
clone_size: -
v_call: TRBV4-2
d_call: TRBD2
j_call: TRBJ2-5
cdr3_aa: CASSQDWDYKVSWETQYF
cdr3_nt: TGTGCCAGCAGCCAAGATTGGGACTACAAGGTCTCTTGGGAGACCCAGTACTTC

cdr3_length: 16
clone_size: -
v_call: TRBV5-6
d_call: TRBD2
j_call: TRBJ2-1
cdr3_aa: CASSQLAGSSYNEQFF
cdr3_nt: TGTGCCAGCAGCCAGCTAGCGGGAAGCTCCTACAATGAGCAGTTCTTC

cdr3_length: 14
clone_size: once
v_call: TRBV5-6
d_call: -
j_call: TRBJ1-3
cdr3_aa: CASSLPQSRNTIYF
cdr3_nt: TGTGCCAGCAGCTTGCCACAGAGCCGAAACACCATATATTTT

cdr3_length: 13
clone_size: -
v_call: TRBV27
d_call: TRBD1
j_call: TRBJ1-1
cdr3_aa: CASSLTGDTEAFF
cdr3_nt: TGTGCCAGCAGTTTAACAGGGGACACTGAAGCTTTCTTT

cdr3_length: 14
clone_size: -
v_call: TRBV5-4
d_call: -
j_call: TRBJ1-2
cdr3_aa: CASSSATSYEGYTF
cdr3_nt: TGTGCCAGCAGCTCCGCTACGTCTTATGAGGGCTACACCTTC

cdr3_length: 14
clone_size: -
v_call: TRBV2
d_call: -
j_call: TRBJ1-5
cdr3_aa: CASSDPNSNQPQHF
cdr3_nt: TGTGCCAGCAGTGATCCAAATAGCAATCAGCCCCAGCATTTT

cdr3_length: 16
clone_size: few
v_call: TRBV18
d_call: TRBD1
j_call: TRBJ1-1
cdr3_aa: CASSPRNQGVNTEAFF
cdr3_nt: TGTGCCAGCTCACCACGTAATCAGGGGGTGAACACTGAAGCTTTCTTT

cdr3_length: 16
clone_size: -
v_call: TRBV12-5
d_call: TRBD1
j_call: TRBJ1-5
cdr3_aa: CASGPGQGLLNQPQHF
cdr3_nt: TGTGCTAGTGGTCCGGGACAGGGTCTACTTAATCAGCCCCAGCATTTT

cdr3_length: 13
clone_size: -
v_call: TRBV12-3/TRBV12-4
d_call: -
j_call: TRBJ1-2
cdr3_aa: CASSPKGDYGYTF
cdr3_nt: TGTGCCAGCAGTCCCAAGGGGGACTATGGCTACACCTTC

cdr3_length: 13
clone_size: -
v_call: TRBV27
d_call: -
j_call: TRBJ1-6
cdr3_aa: CASSSTGNSPLHF
cdr3_nt: TGTGCCAGCAGTTCAACAGGGAATTCACCCCTCCACTTT

cdr3_length: 17
clone_size: -
v_call: TRBV10-3
d_call: -
j_call: TRBJ2-5
cdr3_aa: CAISEAARTVIQETQYF
cdr3_nt: TGTGCCATCAGTGAGGCCGCCCGGACTGTTATTCAAGAGACCCAGTACTTC

cdr3_length: 14
clone_size: -
v_call: TRBV4-3
d_call: -
j_call: TRBJ1-4
cdr3_aa: CASSQGTGYEKLFF
cdr3_nt: TGCGCCAGCAGCCAAGGTACAGGGTATGAAAAACTGTTTTTT

cdr3_length: 12
clone_size: -
v_call: TRBV30
d_call: -
j_call: TRBJ1-2
cdr3_aa: CACPGAIYGYTF
cdr3_nt: TGTGCCTGCCCAGGTGCAATCTATGGCTACACCTTC

cdr3_length: 13
clone_size: few
v_call: TRBV5-1
d_call: -
j_call: TRBJ2-2
cdr3_aa: CASRGGDTGELFF
cdr3_nt: TGCGCCAGCAGAGGGGGGGACACCGGGGAGCTGTTTTTT